One and the same sample provided the 27 T cell receptor beta chains below, sequenced in a study of blood T cell repertoires in COVID-19. Using immunoSEQ multiplex PCR, the repertoire was profiled, and TCRdb retains in-frame clones only, with some absent. Of some 180,000 clones in the sample, about 88% were seen once. The sequencing input was peripheral blood. These receptors were taken from a man aged 45-65 years with COVID-19, enrolled during active disease.

This chain uses TRBV11-3 with TRBJ2-5; D unclear. V dropped 1 base and J dropped 5 bases, with 8 bases sitting between them. The CDR3 runs 13 residues. CDR1 and CDR2 from the germline V gene are SGHNT and YENEEA. The CDR3 region is CASSLGLRETQYF. CDR3 DNA: TGTGCCAGCAGCTTAGGCCTGAGGGAGACCCAGTACTTC.

The V and J genes are TRBV3-1 (or the pseudogene TRBV3-2) and TRBJ2-7; TRBD1 agrees at 9 bases. The CDR3 is made up of 14 amino acids. J lost 7 bases, V lost 4 bases, and 8 bases had no gene match. Looked up from germline, CDR1 is LGHDT and CDR2 is YNNKEL (reference sequence). The CDR3 DNA reads as TGTGCCAGCAGCCCACAAGGGACAGGGAGTGAGCAGTACTTC. Its protein is CASSPQGTGSEQYF.

The V call is TRBV11-1, the J call TRBJ1-6, with 9 bases identical to TRBD1. The CDR3 runs to 15 residues. With 4 bases clipped from V and 7 bases from J, the junction kept 5 bases outside the gene matches. Germline lookup yields CDR1 SGHAT and CDR2 FQDESV (reference sequence). In DNA form, the CDR3 reads TGTGCCAGCAGCTCCCGGACAGGGGAAAATTCACCCCTCCACTTT. Translation gives CASSSRTGENSPLHF.

The chain combines TRBV7-2 with TRBJ2-6, with 9 nucleotides matching TRBD1. Trimming removed 4 bases from V and 0 bases from J; junction bases left unmatched: 1. This CDR3 spans 16 amino acids. The germline V gene has CDR1 SGHTA and CDR2 FQGNSA. The CDR3 region has the DNA TGTGCCAGCAGCTCGGGACAGGGCTCTGGGGCCAACGTCCTGACTTTC. Protein product: CASSSGQGSGANVLTF.

The V gene is TRBV7-9, the J gene TRBJ2-5, with TRBD1 as a possible D gene (6 bases). The germline gives CDR1 SEHNR, CDR2 FQNEAQ (reference sequence). The CDR3 loop spans 14 amino acids. The germline V and J ends were trimmed by 0 bases and 7 bases, with 12 bases remaining between them. The CDR3 reads CASSLADRRGTQYF. CDR3 bases: TGTGCCAGCAGCTTAGCGGACAGAAGGGGGACCCAGTACTTC.

Of note for this clone: This sample also contains other DNA sequences that code for the same CDR3. The chain joins TRBV9 to TRBJ1-1; D may be TRBD1 (6 bases). The CDR3 runs to 14 residues. Trimming shortened V by 0 bases and J by 1 base, and 7 bases separated the two germline ends. Germline values: CDR1 SGDLS, CDR2 YYNGEE. CDR3 nucleotide sequence: TGTGCCAGCAGCGTAGGGGGACAGAACACTGAAGCTTTCTTT. It encodes CASSVGGQNTEAFF.

V is TRBV30 and J is TRBJ2-2, with 11 nucleotides matching TRBD1. The CDR3 consists of 15 residues. Germline CDR1 is GTSNPN and CDR2 is SVGIG (reference sequence). V trimming: 3 bases; J trimming: 4 bases; junction bases outside the gene matches: 4. CDR3 amino acids: CAWSGQGAGTGELFF. CDR3 coding DNA: TGTGCCTGGAGCGGACAGGGGGCTGGCACCGGGGAGCTGTTTTTT.

J is TRBJ2-3 and V is TRBV19; TRBD1 is a possible D gene (5 bases). V was trimmed by 4 bases and J by 0 bases, leaving 11 bases between them. Looked up from germline, CDR1 is LNHDA and CDR2 is SQIVND (reference sequence). This CDR3 spans 15 amino acids. CDR3 protein: CASSTRQRSTDTQYF. The CDR3 DNA is TGTGCCAGTAGTACCAGACAGCGTAGCACAGATACGCAGTATTTT.

The chain recombines TRBV7-3 with TRBJ2-6; maybe TRBD2 (6 bases). Germline CDR1 and CDR2: SGHTA and FQGTGA. CDR3 length: 15 amino acids. V was cut by 6 bases and J by 0 bases, with 9 bases left in between. The CDR3 sequence: CASSSGYSGANVLTF. CDR3 DNA sequence: TGTGCCAGCAGTAGCGGATACTCTGGGGCCAACGTCCTGACTTTC.

The chain has TRBV6-5 and TRBJ2-7; 10 bases are shared with TRBD1. Germline assignment: CDR1 MNHEY and CDR2 SVGAGI. V lost 8 bases and J lost 4; bases outside the gene matches: 2. This CDR3 is 12 amino acids long. The CDR3 sequence: CASWDRGYEQYF. CDR3 sequence (DNA): TGTGCCAGCTGGGACAGGGGTTACGAGCAGTACTTC.

The chain links TRBV19 to TRBJ1-6, with 9 bases matching TRBD1. After removal of 1 base from V and 10 bases from J, the junction contained 11 bases not matched to a gene. Germline CDR1 reads LNHDA; CDR2 reads SQIVND (reference sequence). The CDR3 spans 17 residues. CDR3 region: CASSIAGWDRERSPLHF. CDR3 in DNA: TGTGCCAGTAGTATAGCTGGCTGGGACAGGGAGCGGTCACCCCTCCACTTT.

The V and J genes are TRBV4-1 and TRBJ2-7, with D perhaps TRBD1 (6 bases). The CDR3 runs to 15 residues. The V gene lost 2 bases and the J gene lost 2 bases, with 13 bases spanning the gap. In germline, CDR1 is MGHRA, CDR2 YSYEKL. DNA of the CDR3: TGCGCCAGCAGCCAACCATCGGGACAACCCTACGAGCAGTACTTC. Residues: CASSQPSGQPYEQYF.

The V call is TRBV7-2, the J call TRBJ1-1, with 8 bases identical to TRBD1. The V gene's germline CDR1 is SGHTA and CDR2 FQGNSA. The CDR3 length is 15 residues. V was clipped by 7 bases and J by 5 bases; unmatched bases: 12. The CDR3 DNA follows: TGTGCCAGCACCACGTCCGGACAGGGTAGAACTGAAGCTTTCTTT. Translated, it gives CASTTSGQGRTEAFF.

This clone was detected a few times. The chain uses TRBV28 and TRBJ1-1, with unresolved D. CDR1 and CDR2 (germline): MDHEN, SYDVKM. The CDR3 is 11 residues long. V gave up 5 bases and J gave up 7 bases, with 8 bases separating them. CDR3 sequence (DNA): TGTGCCAGCAGTATCAGTCATGAAGCTTTCTTT. Amino acid sequence: CASSISHEAFF.

V and J are TRBV5-1 and TRBJ2-1, with D possibly TRBD1 on 7 matching bases. CDR3 length: 14 amino acids. Trimming shortened V by 5 bases and J by 5 bases, and 14 bases separated the two germline ends. Germline V gives CDR1 SGHRS, CDR2 YFSETQ. CDR3 sequence: CASSRPRGDNEQFF. CDR3 nucleotides: TGCGCCAGCAGTAGGCCCAGGGGGGACAATGAGCAGTTCTTC.

V is TRBV2 and J is TRBJ2-1; 8 positions agree with TRBD1. V gave up 3 bases and J gave up 10 bases; unmatched junction bases: 11. Looked up from germline, CDR1 is SNHLY and CDR2 is FYNNEI. The CDR3 is 15 amino acids. The CDR3 DNA follows: TGTGCCAGCAGTGACAGGGGGCTACCAAATGGGGAGCAGTTCTTC. Amino acids: CASSDRGLPNGEQFF. The variable domain in full, completed from reference TRBV2 and TRBJ2-1, reads EPEVTQTPSHQVTQMGQEVILRCVPISNHLYFYWYRQILGQKVEFLVSFYNNEISEKSEIFDDQFSVERPDGSNFTLKIRSTKLEDSAMYFCASSDRGLPNGEQFFGPGTRLTVL.

This clone appeared once. The chain uses TRBV5-1 and TRBJ1-2; 10 nucleotides align to TRBD1. CDR3 length: 14 amino acids. Germline CDR1 reads SGHRS; CDR2 reads YFSETQ. V lost 0 bases to trimming and J lost 8 bases; unmatched junction nucleotides: 4. CDR3 in DNA: TGCGCCAGCAGCTTGGCCGGGACAGGGGACGGCTACACCTTC. It yields the protein CASSLAGTGDGYTF. Full variable domain (missing parts from reference TRBV5-1 and TRBJ1-2): KAGVTQTPRYLIKTRGQQVTLSCSPISGHRSVSWYQQTPGQGLQFLFEYFSETQRNKGNFPGRFSGRQFSNSRSEMNVSTLELGDSALYLCASSLAGTGDGYTFGSGTRLTVV.

The genes are TRBV6-5 and TRBJ2-7; 9 nucleotides line up with TRBD1. CDR3 length equals 15 residues. The J segment lost 4 bases and the V segment lost 6 bases, leaving 10 bases of the junction unmatched. CDR1 and CDR2 (germline): MNHEY, SVGAGI. The CDR3 reads CASRPGTGLVYEQYF. Here the CDR3 DNA reads TGTGCCAGCAGGCCCGGGACAGGGCTTGTTTACGAGCAGTACTTC.

The chain carries TRBV18 and TRBJ1-1; D gene uncertain. Germline CDR1 KGHSH, CDR2 LQKENI. The V end lost 4 bases, the J end lost 0 bases, and 21 bases lay between the germline ends. The CDR3 covers 18 residues. This chain's CDR3 is CASSQRLILQRLNTEAFF. CDR3 nucleotide sequence: TGTGCCAGCTCACAGCGGTTAATTCTACAGCGCTTGAACACTGAAGCTTTCTTT.

The chain employs TRBV5-1 and TRBJ1-2; D gene ambiguous. There are 14 residues in the CDR3. Germline V gene data show CDR1 as SGHRS and CDR2 as YFSETQ. Deletions cut 0 bases from V and 7 bases from J, with 13 bases between. The CDR3 here is CASSLASPRGGYTF. The DNA of the CDR3 is TGCGCCAGCAGCTTGGCTTCACCGCGTGGTGGCTACACCTTC.

This chain connects TRBV28 to TRBJ2-7, with a weak D call TRBD1 (5 bases). Trimming took 7 bases from V and 4 from J, leaving 20 bases between them. The CDR3 spans 15 residues. Germline lookup yields CDR1 MDHEN and CDR2 SYDVKM. CDR3 sequence (DNA): TGTGCCAGCAATTCTCTAGGGGCTGGTGGATACGAGCAGTACTTC. This codes for CASNSLGAGGYEQYF.

V usage is TRBV14 and J usage is TRBJ2-3, with no clear D. CDR3 size: 13 residues. Germline V lookup: CDR1 SGHDN, CDR2 FVKESK. Between the trimmed V and J ends, which lost 0 bases and 2 bases, there was a span of 3 bases. CDR3 amino acids: CASSQDNTDTQYF. DNA of the CDR3: TGTGCCAGCAGCCAAGACAACACAGATACGCAGTATTTT.

V is TRBV5-6 and J is TRBJ1-2; D possibly corresponds to TRBD1 (5 bases). Germline CDR1 is SGHDT and CDR2 is YYEEEE. This CDR3 is 15 amino acids long. V gave up 4 bases and J gave up 3 bases, with 16 bases separating them. The CDR3 reads CASSREPDSYYGYTF. In DNA, the CDR3 is TGTGCCAGCAGCCGCGAGCCCGACAGCTACTATGGCTACACCTTC.

CDR3 in DNA: TGTGCCAGCAGCTCCGGGACTAGCGATATCAATGAGCAGTTCTTC. This encodes CASSSGTSDINEQFF. This rearrangement joins TRBV5-5 to TRBJ2-1; TRBD2 agrees at 10 bases. J lost 6 bases, V lost 3 bases, and 6 bases had no gene match. The germline gives CDR1 SGHKS, CDR2 YYEKEE (reference sequence). This CDR3 region has 15 residues.

The V call is TRBV21-1, the J call TRBJ2-3; the table calls TRBD2, which could not be checked here. TRBV21-1 is shown as a pseudogene. This CDR3 has 18 residues. As DNA, the CDR3 is TGTGCCAGCAGCAAATACGGTCTCGCGGGAGCGGGGGATCTTACGCAGTATTTT. Its protein is CASSKYGLAGAGDLTQYF.

This chain connects TRBV3-1 (or the pseudogene TRBV3-2) to TRBJ2-5, with D unresolved. CDR1 and CDR2 (germline): LGHDT, YNNKEL (reference sequence). Trimming stripped 2 bases from V and 4 bases from J, with 5 bases between. The CDR3 runs 12 residues. CDR3 protein: CASSQRVETQYF. The CDR3 region has the DNA TGTGCCAGCAGCCAACGTGTAGAGACCCAGTACTTC.

The V gene is TRBV6-2 or TRBV6-3, the J gene TRBJ1-2; 7 nucleotides match TRBD1. There are 14 residues in the CDR3. The germline gives CDR1 MNHEY, CDR2 SVGEGT. With V trimmed by 2 bases and J by 8 bases, 8 bases remained unmatched. The DNA for the CDR3 is TGTGCCAGCAGTTACCGGGGACAGCGTCGCGGCTACACCTTC. This gives the protein CASSYRGQRRGYTF.